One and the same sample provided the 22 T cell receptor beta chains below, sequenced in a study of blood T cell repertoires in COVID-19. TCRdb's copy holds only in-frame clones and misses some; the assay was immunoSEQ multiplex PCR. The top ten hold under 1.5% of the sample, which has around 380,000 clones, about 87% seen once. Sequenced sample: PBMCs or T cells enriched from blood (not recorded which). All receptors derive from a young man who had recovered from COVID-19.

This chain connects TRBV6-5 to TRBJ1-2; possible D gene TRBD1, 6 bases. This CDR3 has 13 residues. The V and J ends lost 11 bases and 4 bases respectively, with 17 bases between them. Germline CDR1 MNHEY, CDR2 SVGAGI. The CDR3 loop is CASQGFAFYGYTF. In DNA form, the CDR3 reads TGTGCCTCACAGGGTTTCGCGTTCTATGGCTACACCTTC.

The CDR3 protein is CSAFQGTQYF. Written as DNA, the CDR3 is TGCAGTGCTTTTCAGGGAACGCAGTATTTT. The chain is built from TRBV20-1 and TRBJ2-3; a possible D gene is TRBD1 (5 bases). The V gene lost 5 bases and the J gene lost 9 bases, with 9 bases spanning the gap. The germline V gene encodes CDR1 DFQATT and CDR2 SNEGSKA (reference sequence). This CDR3 contains 10 residues.

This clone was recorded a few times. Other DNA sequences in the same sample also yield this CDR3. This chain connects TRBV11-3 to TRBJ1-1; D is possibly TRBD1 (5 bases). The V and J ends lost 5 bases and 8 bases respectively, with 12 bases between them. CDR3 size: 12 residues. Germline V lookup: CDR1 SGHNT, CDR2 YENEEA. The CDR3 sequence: CASSPNGGEAFF. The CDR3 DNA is TGTGCCAGCAGCCCCAACGGGGGAGAAGCTTTCTTT.

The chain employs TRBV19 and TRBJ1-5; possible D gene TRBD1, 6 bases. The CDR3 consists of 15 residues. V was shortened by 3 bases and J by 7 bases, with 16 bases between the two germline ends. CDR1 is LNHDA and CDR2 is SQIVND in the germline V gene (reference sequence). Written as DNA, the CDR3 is TGTGCCAGTAGTATGGGCAGGGGAAGGGGACAGCCCCAGCATTTT. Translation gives CASSMGRGRGQPQHF.

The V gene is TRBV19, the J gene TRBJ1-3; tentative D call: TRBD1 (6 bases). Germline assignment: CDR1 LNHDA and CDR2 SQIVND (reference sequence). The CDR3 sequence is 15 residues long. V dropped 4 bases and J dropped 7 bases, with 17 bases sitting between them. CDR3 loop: CASSTPIQGPNTIYF. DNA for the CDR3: TGTGCCAGTAGTACGCCCATTCAGGGGCCCAACACCATATATTTT.

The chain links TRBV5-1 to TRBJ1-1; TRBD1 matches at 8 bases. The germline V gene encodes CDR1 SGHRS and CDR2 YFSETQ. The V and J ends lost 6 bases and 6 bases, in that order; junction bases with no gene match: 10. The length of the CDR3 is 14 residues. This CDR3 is CASTLGDRGAEAFF. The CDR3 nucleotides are TGCGCCAGCACCCTTGGCGACAGGGGCGCTGAAGCTTTCTTT.

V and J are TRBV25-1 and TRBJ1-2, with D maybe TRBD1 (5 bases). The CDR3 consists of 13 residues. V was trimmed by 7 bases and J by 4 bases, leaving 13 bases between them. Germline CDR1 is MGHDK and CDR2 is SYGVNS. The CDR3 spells CASTSGLIYGYTF. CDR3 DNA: TGTGCCAGCACTTCGGGACTGATCTATGGCTACACCTTC.

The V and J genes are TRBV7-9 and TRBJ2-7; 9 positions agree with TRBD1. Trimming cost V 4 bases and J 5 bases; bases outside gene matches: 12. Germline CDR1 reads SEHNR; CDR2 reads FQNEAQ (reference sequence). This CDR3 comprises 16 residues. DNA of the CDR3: TGTGCCAGCAGCTCCTTGCCGGGACAGGGTTTCCACGAGCAGTACTTC. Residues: CASSSLPGQGFHEQYF.

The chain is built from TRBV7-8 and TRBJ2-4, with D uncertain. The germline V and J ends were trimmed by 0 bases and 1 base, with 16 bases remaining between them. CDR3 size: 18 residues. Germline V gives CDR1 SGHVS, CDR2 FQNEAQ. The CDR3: CASSLAGLFSPAKNIQYF. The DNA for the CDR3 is TGTGCCAGCAGCTTAGCGGGCCTCTTCTCCCCGGCCAAAAACATTCAGTACTTC.

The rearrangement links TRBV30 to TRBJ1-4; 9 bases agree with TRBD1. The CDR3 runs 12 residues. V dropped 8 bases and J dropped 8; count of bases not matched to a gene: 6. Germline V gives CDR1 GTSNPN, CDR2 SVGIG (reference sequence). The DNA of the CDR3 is TGTGCCCTGGGGACAGGGAGAGAAAAACTGTTTTTT. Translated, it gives CALGTGREKLFF. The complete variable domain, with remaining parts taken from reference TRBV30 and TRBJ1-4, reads SQTIHQWPATLVQPVGSPLSLECTVEGTSNPNLYWYRQAAGRGLQLLFYSVGIGQISSEVPQNLSASRPQDRQFILSSKKLLLSDSGFYLCALGTGREKLFFGSGTQLSVL.

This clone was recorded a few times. For the CDR3, the DNA is TGTGCCAGTAGTAACGGCGGGGGAGGCGACTATGGCTACACCTTC. Residues: CASSNGGGGDYGYTF. This chain uses TRBV19 with TRBJ1-2; TRBD1 might be the D (5 bases). This CDR3 comprises 15 residues. V lost 4 bases to trimming and J lost 3 bases, with 15 bases between them. Looked up from germline, CDR1 is LNHDA and CDR2 is SQIVND (reference sequence). Using reference TRBV19 and TRBJ1-2 for the parts outside the CDR3, the full variable domain is DGGITQSPKYLFRKEGQNVTLSCEQNLNHDAMYWYRQDPGQGLRLIYYSQIVNDFQKGDIAEGYSVSREKKESFPLTVTSAQKNPTAFYLCASSNGGGGDYGYTFGSGTRLTVV.

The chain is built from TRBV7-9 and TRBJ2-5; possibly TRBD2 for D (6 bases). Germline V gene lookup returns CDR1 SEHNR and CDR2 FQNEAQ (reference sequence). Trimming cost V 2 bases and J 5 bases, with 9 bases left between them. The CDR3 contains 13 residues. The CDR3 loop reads CASSLSLAETQYF. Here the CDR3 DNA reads TGTGCCAGCAGCTTAAGTCTAGCGGAGACCCAGTACTTC.

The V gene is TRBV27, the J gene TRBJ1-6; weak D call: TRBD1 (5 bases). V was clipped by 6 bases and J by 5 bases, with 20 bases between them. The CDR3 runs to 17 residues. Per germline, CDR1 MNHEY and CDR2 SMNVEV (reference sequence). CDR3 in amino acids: CASSQDSPYKNNSPLHF. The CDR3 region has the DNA TGTGCCAGCAGCCAAGACAGCCCATATAAAAATAATTCACCCCTCCACTTT.

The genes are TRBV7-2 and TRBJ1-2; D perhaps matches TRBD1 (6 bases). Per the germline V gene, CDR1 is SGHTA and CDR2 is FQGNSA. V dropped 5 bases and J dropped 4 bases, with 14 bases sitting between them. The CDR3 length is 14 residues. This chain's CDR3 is CASSLTQGSYGYTF. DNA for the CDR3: TGTGCCAGCAGCCTCACTCAGGGGAGCTATGGCTACACCTTC.

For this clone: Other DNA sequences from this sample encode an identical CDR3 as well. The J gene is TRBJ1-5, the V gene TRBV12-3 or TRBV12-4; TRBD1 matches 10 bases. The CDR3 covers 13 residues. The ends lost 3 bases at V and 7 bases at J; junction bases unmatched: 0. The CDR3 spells CASSLGQGQPQHF. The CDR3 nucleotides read TGTGCCAGCAGTTTGGGACAGGGGCAGCCCCAGCATTTT.

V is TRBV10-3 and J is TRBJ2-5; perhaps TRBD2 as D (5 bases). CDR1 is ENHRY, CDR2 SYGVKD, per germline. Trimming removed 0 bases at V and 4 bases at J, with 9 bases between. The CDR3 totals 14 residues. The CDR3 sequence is CAISESAGGETQYF. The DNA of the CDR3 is TGTGCCATCAGTGAGTCGGCAGGAGGAGAGACCCAGTACTTC.

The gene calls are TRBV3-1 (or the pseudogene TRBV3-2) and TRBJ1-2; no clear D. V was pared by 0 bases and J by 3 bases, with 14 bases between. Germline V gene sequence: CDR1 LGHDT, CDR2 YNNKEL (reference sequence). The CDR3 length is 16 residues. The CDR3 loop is CASSQDPAPNYYGYTF. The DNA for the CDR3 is TGTGCCAGCAGCCAAGACCCTGCCCCCAACTACTATGGCTACACCTTC.

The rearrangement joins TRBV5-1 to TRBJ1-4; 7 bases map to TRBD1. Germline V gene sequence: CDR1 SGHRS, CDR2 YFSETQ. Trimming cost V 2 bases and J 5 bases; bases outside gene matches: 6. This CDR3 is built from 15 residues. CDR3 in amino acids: CASSFSGQTNEKLFF. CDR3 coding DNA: TGCGCCAGCAGCTTCTCGGGACAGACAAATGAAAAACTGTTTTTT.

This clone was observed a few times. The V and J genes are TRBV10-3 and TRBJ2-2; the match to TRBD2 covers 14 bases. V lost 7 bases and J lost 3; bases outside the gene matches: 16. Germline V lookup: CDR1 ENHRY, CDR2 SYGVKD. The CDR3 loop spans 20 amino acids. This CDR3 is CAIKEQPLTSGGDYTGELFF. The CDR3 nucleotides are TGTGCCATCAAGGAACAGCCCTTGACTAGCGGGGGGGATTACACCGGGGAGCTGTTTTTT.

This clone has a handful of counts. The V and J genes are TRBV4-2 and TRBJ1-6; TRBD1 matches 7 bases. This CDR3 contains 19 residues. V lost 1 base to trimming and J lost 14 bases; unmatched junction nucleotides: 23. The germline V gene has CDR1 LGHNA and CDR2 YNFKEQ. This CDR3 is CASSQVWAQERTGDGSLHF. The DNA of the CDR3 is TGTGCCAGCAGCCAAGTGTGGGCACAGGAAAGGACAGGCGATGGATCCCTCCACTTT.

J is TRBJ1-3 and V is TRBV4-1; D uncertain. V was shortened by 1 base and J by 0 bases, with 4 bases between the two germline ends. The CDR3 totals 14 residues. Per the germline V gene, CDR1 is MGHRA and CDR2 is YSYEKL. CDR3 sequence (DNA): TGCGCCAGCAGCCAAGCCGTCTCTGGAAACACCATATATTTT. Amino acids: CASSQAVSGNTIYF.

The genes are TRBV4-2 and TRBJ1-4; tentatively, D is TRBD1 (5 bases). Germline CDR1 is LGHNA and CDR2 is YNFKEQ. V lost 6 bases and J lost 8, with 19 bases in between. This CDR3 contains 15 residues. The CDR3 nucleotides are TGTGCCAGCAGGCCTGGGGGGTTGTCTGAGGAAAAACTGTTTTTT. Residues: CASRPGGLSEEKLFF.